Below, 11 T cell receptor beta chains from the same sample are listed, as sequenced in a study of CD8 T cells in Susac syndrome (dated by TCRdb to about 2019). The protocol used for the library was the immunoSEQ multiplex PCR assay. RNA was extracted using the RNeasy kit, and roughly 0.45 to 1 microgram was reverse transcribed with random hexamers. TCRdb itself trimmed the public reads at Q25 with fastp, ran MiXCR and retained productive beta chains. Each record represents a unique CDR3 protein, reported with the most common genes and DNA among its rows. This sample holds 150,000 to 200,000 distinct CDR3 sequences; about 94% were observed only once. The ten largest clonotypes hold around 0.13% of the sample. Sequenced input: CD4+ T cells from PBMCs. All receptors come from a human donor in good health.

The chain carries TRBV7-8 and TRBJ1-5; 7 nucleotides match TRBD1. V lost 5 bases, J lost 0 bases, and 7 bases stayed unmatched. Germline V CDR1 and CDR2: SGHVS, FQNEAQ. The length of the CDR3 is 16 residues. The CDR3 nucleotides read TGTGCCAGCAGCCATAGAGACAGGGATAGCAATCAGCCCCAGCATTTT. This encodes CASSHRDRDSNQPQHF.

This clonotype appeared once. This chain links TRBV29-1 with TRBJ1-5; TRBD1 is a possible D gene (5 bases). This CDR3 has 13 amino acids. Trimming stripped 7 bases from V and 7 bases from J, with 17 bases between. The germline gives CDR1 SQVTM, CDR2 ANQGSEA. CDR3: CSARGSGGQPQHF. In nucleotides, the CDR3 is TGCAGCGCCCGGGGGTCAGGAGGCCAGCCCCAGCATTTT.

The rearrangement joins TRBV25-1 to TRBJ1-6; possibly TRBD1 for D (6 bases). Germline loops: CDR1 MGHDK, CDR2 SYGVNS. The V end was cut by 6 bases, the J end by 7 bases, with 10 bases between. The CDR3 has 13 amino acids. CDR3 sequence reads: CASRQGLNSPLHF. CDR3 DNA sequence: TGTGCCAGCAGGCAGGGGTTAAATTCACCCCTCCACTTT.

This chain links TRBV3-1 with TRBJ2-3; no reliable D call. Deletions cut 1 base from V and 6 bases from J, with 11 bases between. CDR1 and CDR2 from the germline V gene are LGHDT and YNNKEL (reference sequence). This CDR3 is 14 amino acids long. CDR3 residues: CASSQVLGWDTQYF. CDR3 bases: TGTGCCAGCAGCCAAGTTTTGGGTTGGGATACGCAGTATTTT.

The rearrangement joins TRBV5-1 to TRBJ2-1, with D possibly TRBD1 on 6 matching bases. This CDR3 region has 15 residues. V lost 0 bases, J lost 1 base, and 8 bases lay in between. Germline assignment: CDR1 SGHRS and CDR2 YFSETQ. In DNA, the CDR3 is TGCGCCAGCAGCTTGGCCCAGGGGTCCTACAATGAGCAGTTCTTC. Residues: CASSLAQGSYNEQFF. The full variable domain, its missing parts supplied by reference TRBV5-1 and TRBJ2-1, is KAGVTQTPRYLIKTRGQQVTLSCSPISGHRSVSWYQQTPGQGLQFLFEYFSETQRNKGNFPGRFSGRQFSNSRSEMNVSTLELGDSALYLCASSLAQGSYNEQFFGPGTRLTVL.

The chain is built from TRBV12-3 or TRBV12-4 and TRBJ2-5; either TRBD1 or TRBD2 may supply D (5 bases each). V was clipped by 5 bases and J by 5 bases, with 33 bases between them. This CDR3 spans 20 amino acids. CDR3 region: CASSVGASGTVAGFGETQYF. Written as DNA, the CDR3 is TGTGCCAGCAGTGTGGGCGCTTCCGGGACCGTGGCCGGTTTTGGGGAGACCCAGTACTTC.

This chain joins TRBV6-5 and TRBJ2-3; D remains ambiguous. Germline CDR1 reads MNHEY; CDR2 reads SVGAGI. Trimming removed 0 bases from V and 1 base from J, with 8 bases in between. This CDR3 is built from 15 residues. This CDR3 is CASSYSRLGTDTQYF. DNA of the CDR3: TGTGCCAGCAGTTACTCGAGGCTAGGCACAGATACGCAGTATTTT.

The J gene is TRBJ2-7, the V gene TRBV30, with 8 positions matching TRBD2. The V gene end was trimmed by 2 bases and the J gene end by 5 bases; junction bases not matched to a gene: 2. Germline loops: CDR1 GTSNPN, CDR2 SVGIG (reference sequence). The CDR3 contains 12 residues. This CDR3 is CAWSRGGHEQYF. The CDR3 DNA reads TGTGCCTGGAGTCGGGGGGGCCACGAGCAGTACTTC.

The CDR3 region has the DNA TGTGCCAGCAGGATCGCGTCTCCGGGTTCAGGAGATACGCAGTATTTT. This codes for CASRIASPGSGDTQYF. J is TRBJ2-3 and V is TRBV7-9; no firm D call. From germline, CDR1 is SEHNR and CDR2 FQNEAQ (reference sequence). The CDR3 sequence is 16 residues long. The V gene lost 6 bases and the J gene lost 5 bases, with 21 bases spanning the gap.

The chain employs TRBV20-1 and TRBJ2-4, with 9 positions matching TRBD1. The CDR3 has 13 amino acids. The germline V gene encodes CDR1 DFQATT and CDR2 SNEGSKA (reference sequence). The V and J ends lost 5 bases and 8 bases, in that order; junction bases with no gene match: 7. The CDR3 loop reads CSAVRDRVDIQYF. In nucleotides, the CDR3 is TGCAGTGCTGTCCGGGACAGGGTGGACATTCAGTACTTC.

The chain uses TRBV6-2 or TRBV6-3 and TRBJ1-5, with 7 bases fitting TRBD1. Germline CDR1 is MNHEY and CDR2 is SVGEGT. The junction had 9 bases not matched to a gene; V was cut back by 0 bases and J by 16 bases. This CDR3 is built from 13 residues. This CDR3 is CASSYSLRQGLHF. DNA for the CDR3: TGTGCCAGCAGTTACTCGTTGCGACAGGGATTACATTTT.